This TCR beta chain was captured in a study of OX40 agonist ivuxolimab in advanced cancers. Regarding this clone: Its antigen is not identified.

Measured with immunoSEQ multiplex PCR; TCRdb has only the in-frame clones, and not every one. The sample carries 55,000 to 75,000 clones, about nine tenths recorded once. Autoimmune disease history or systemic immunosuppression led to patients being barred. Notes on the study in general: Nonresponders included some who also had low normalized T-cell clonal expansion.

Trimming cost V 1 base and J 2 bases, with 9 bases left between them. Germline loops: CDR1 SGHDN, CDR2 FVKESK. CDR3 length: 14 residues. The receptor was isolated from an adult with an advanced solid tumor such as melanoma, head and neck, liver or kidney cancer. The specimen comprised CD4+ or CD8+ T cells sorted from blood, sampled in a trial of the OX40 agonist ivuxolimab. The chain is built from TRBV14 and TRBJ2-7, with a weak D call TRBD1 (5 bases). CDR3 sequence (DNA): TGTGCCAGCAGCCAAGGGTGGGGCCCCTACGAGCAGTACTTC. Its translation: CASSQGWGPYEQYF.